Reported below is one TCR beta chain. Trimming stripped 0 bases from V and 5 bases from J, with 10 bases between. CDR3 length: 15 residues. Germline CDR1 LNHNV, CDR2 YYDKDF (reference sequence). TCR beta CDR3 regions were amplified from RNA transcripts. The HTBI primer set drove a first-round RT-PCR of the TCR CDR3. TCRdb redid the calling of the multiplex PCR reads with MiXCR, one entry per CDR3 protein. There are about 500,000 distinct CDR3 sequences in the sample; about 16% occur only once, and 29% lies in the top ten. This record comes from a study of T cells in Graves' hyperthyroidism and ophthalmopathy. For the study at large: Peripheral blood was secured at the point of initial diagnosis, before any treatment.

The receptor's source is a woman aged 30 to 39 with Graves' ophthalmopathy. V usage is TRBV15 and J usage is TRBJ1-4, with a possible D match to TRBD1 (5 bases). Source material: blood. CDR3 amino acids: CATSRDGRENEKLFF. CDR3 coding DNA: TGTGCCACCAGCAGAGATGGCAGGGAAAATGAAAAACTGTTTTTT.